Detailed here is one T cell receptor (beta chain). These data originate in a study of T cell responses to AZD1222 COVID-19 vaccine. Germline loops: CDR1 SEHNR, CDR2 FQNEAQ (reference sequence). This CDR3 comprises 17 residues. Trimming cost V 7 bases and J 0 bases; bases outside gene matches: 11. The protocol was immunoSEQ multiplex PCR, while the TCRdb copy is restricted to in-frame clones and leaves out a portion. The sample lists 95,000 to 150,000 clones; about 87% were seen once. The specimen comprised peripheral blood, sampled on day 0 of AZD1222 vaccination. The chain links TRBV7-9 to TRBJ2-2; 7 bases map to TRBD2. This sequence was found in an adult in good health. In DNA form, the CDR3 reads TGTGCCAGCACCTTCTCAAGCGGGAACGCGAACACCGGGGAGCTGTTTTTT. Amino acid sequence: CASTFSSGNANTGELFF.